These 2 T cell receptor beta chains came from one sample sequenced in a study of T cell responses to AZD1222 COVID-19 vaccine. Measured with immunoSEQ multiplex PCR; TCRdb has only the in-frame clones, and not every one. This sample has over 120,000 clones, with approximately 83% found just once. Sample: peripheral blood, taken on day 0 of AZD1222 vaccination. The receptors were gathered from an adult in good health.

The rearrangement uses TRBV4-1 and TRBJ1-4; the D gene is possibly TRBD1 (5 bases). Germline V gene lookup returns CDR1 MGHRA and CDR2 YSYEKL. This CDR3 contains 16 residues. Trimming took 2 bases from V and 6 from J, leaving 16 bases between them. CDR3 nucleotide sequence: TGCGCCAGCAGCCAACCCCAGGGTATGGGGTATGAAAAACTGTTTTTT. Its translation is CASSQPQGMGYEKLFF.

The genes are TRBV19 and TRBJ1-2, with D possibly matching TRBD1 (6 bases). The length of the CDR3 is 17 residues. V was shortened by 9 bases and J by 2 bases, with 25 bases between the two germline ends. Germline CDR1 is LNHDA and CDR2 is SQIVND (reference sequence). The CDR3 loop is CASQSRPRGALNYGYTF. CDR3 bases: TGTGCCAGCCAGTCGCGCCCGCGGGGGGCTCTAAACTATGGCTACACCTTC.